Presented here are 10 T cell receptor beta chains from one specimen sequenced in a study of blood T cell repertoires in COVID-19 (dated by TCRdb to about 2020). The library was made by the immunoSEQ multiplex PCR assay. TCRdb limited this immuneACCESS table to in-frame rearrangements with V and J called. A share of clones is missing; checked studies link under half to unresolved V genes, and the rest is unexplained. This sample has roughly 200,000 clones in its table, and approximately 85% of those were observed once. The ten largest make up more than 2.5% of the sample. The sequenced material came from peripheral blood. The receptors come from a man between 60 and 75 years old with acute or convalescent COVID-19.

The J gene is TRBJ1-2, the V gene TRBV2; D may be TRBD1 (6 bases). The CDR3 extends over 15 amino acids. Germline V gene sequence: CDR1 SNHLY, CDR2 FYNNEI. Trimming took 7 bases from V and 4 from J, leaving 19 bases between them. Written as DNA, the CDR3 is TGTGCCAGCACCCGGGGGGGCGCCCGGGTCTATGGCTACACCTTC. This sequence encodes CASTRGGARVYGYTF.

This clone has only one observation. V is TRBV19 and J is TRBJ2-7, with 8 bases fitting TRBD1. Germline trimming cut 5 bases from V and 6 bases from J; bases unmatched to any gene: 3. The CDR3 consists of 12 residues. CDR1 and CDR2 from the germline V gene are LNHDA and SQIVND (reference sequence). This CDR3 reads CASSGQGGEQYF. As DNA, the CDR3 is TGTGCCAGTAGTGGACAGGGCGGCGAGCAGTACTTC.

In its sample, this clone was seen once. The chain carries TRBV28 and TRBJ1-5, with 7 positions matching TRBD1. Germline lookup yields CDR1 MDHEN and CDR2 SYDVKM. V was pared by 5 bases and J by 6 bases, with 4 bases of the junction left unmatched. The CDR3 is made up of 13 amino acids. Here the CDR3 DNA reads TGTGCCAGCAGTGGACAGGTGGGTCAGCCCCAGCATTTT. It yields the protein CASSGQVGQPQHF.

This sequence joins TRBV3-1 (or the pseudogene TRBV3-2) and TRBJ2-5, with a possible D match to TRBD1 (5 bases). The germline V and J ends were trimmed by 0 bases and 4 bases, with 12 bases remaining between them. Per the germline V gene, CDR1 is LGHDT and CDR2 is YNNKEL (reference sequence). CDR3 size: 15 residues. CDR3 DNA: TGTGCCAGCAGCCAAGATGGGGCCAGGGTAGAGACCCAGTACTTC. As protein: CASSQDGARVETQYF.

CDR3 region: CAIRATSGRAAEQFF. CDR3 coding DNA: TGTGCCATCAGAGCCACTAGCGGGAGGGCCGCTGAGCAGTTCTTC. The gene calls are TRBV10-3 and TRBJ2-1; 13 nucleotides align to TRBD2. The CDR3 is 15 amino acids. Germline-derived CDR1 and CDR2 are ENHRY and SYGVKD. J was trimmed by 9 bases and V by 6 bases; bases with no gene match: 8.

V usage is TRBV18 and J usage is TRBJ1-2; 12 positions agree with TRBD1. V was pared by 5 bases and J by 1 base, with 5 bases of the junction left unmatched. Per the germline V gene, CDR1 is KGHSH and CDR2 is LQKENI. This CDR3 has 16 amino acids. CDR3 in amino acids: CASSTGTGGFNYGYTF. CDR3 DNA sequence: TGTGCCAGCTCAACCGGGACAGGGGGCTTTAACTATGGCTACACCTTC.

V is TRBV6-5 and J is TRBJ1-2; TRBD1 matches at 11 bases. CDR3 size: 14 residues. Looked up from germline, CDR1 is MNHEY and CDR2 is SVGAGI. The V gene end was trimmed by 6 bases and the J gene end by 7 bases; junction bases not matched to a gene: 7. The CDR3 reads CASRRTGGQLGYTF. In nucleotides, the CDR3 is TGTGCCAGCAGGCGGACAGGGGGCCAACTTGGCTACACCTTC.

CDR3: CASSPGGNQPQHF. Written as DNA, the CDR3 is TGTGCCAGCAGTCCAGGGGGCAATCAGCCCCAGCATTTT. The chain uses TRBV28 and TRBJ1-5; possibly TRBD1 for D (6 bases). Germline CDR1 MDHEN, CDR2 SYDVKM. The CDR3 extends over 13 amino acids. Deletions cut 5 bases from V and 2 bases from J, with 7 bases between.

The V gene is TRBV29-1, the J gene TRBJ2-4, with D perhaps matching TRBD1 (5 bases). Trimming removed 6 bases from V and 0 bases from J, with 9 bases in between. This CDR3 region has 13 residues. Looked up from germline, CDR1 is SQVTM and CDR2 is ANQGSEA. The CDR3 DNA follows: TGCAGCGTCCAGACAGTAGCCAAAAACATTCAGTACTTC. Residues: CSVQTVAKNIQYF.

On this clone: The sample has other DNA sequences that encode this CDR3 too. As DNA, the CDR3 is TGTGCCAGCAGTGCACAGGGGGCTGGCAATCAGCCCCAGCATTTT. This translates into CASSAQGAGNQPQHF. This chain links TRBV27 with TRBJ1-5, with 9 nucleotides matching TRBD1. From germline, CDR1 is MNHEY and CDR2 SMNVEV (reference sequence). The CDR3 extends over 15 amino acids. The V segment lost 5 bases and the J segment 2 bases; nucleotides outside the gene matches: 4.